Detailed here is one TCR beta chain. This clone's antigen is unknown. There are no base qualities to consult, and no much larger clone falls within one base. The data were obtained in a study of hypomethylating agent response in myelodysplastic syndrome (TCRdb year 2021). About the study as a whole: The hypomethylating agent given was azacitidine in about 70% of the 11 patients and decitabine in 3 of 11 patients. The cohort included several male and a couple of female myelodysplastic syndrome patients. A mean patient age of around 70 +/- 6 years was recorded, and a diploid cytogenetic profile was observed most commonly. Roughly 6 patients responded with complete response or hematologic improvement, and about five patients were non-responders. Response was defined as complete response or hematologic improvement, and patients meeting neither criterion were classed as non-responders. The most frequent mutation was TET2, found in 5 of 11 patients. Overall results and qualifications from the work: Novel clonotypes were found to emerge more often in responders, whereas more contracted clonotypes were observed in non-responders after treatment. A possible recognition of novel MDS antigens by the shared GLIPH2 clusters was not confirmed and needs experimental validation. The cohort was small, with only about 10 patients analyzed. After hypomethylating agent treatment, no significant change in richness, rarefaction diversity or clonality was seen, either across all patients or within response groups. Healthy control donors were not age-matched to MDS patients, which could have impacted the MDS versus healthy comparison.

Libraries were constructed by the immunoSEQ multiplex PCR assay. Survey resolution was applied, with two replicates of around 200 ng each being run for a total of roughly 400 ng of DNA per sample. Using multiplex PCR primers aimed at V and J genes, the hsTCRB kit picked up rearranged TCRB sequences in genomic DNA. In the first PCR, the CDR3 region was amplified for around 28 cycles with the QIAGEN Multiplex PCR Kit. Sample barcodes and Illumina adapters were attached to each replicate during a second PCR lasting roughly 8 cycles. Pooled libraries were quantified with a QuantStudio 6 and the KAPA library quantification kit. Approximately 15 pM of pooled libraries was sequenced on an Illumina MiSeq using 156-cycle single-end reads and a 15-cycle index read. The authors' pipeline ran thus. Of 180,000 or so unique clonotypes, 1.5% to 2% were flagged by VDJdb annotation as previously reported viral-epitope-specific clonotypes. The immunoSEQ Data Assistant and immunoSEQ Analyzer turned the raw reads into TCRB repertoires that were normalized and annotated. Clonotypes were analyzed with the immunarch R package version 0.6.5 and BioAnalyzer. Every repertoire was downsampled to the clone count of the smallest repertoire before richness was estimated. Clonotypes were sorted into expanded, contracted or novel categories with Fisher's exact tests, where novel meant the clonotype had zero frequency before treatment. Significantly changed CDR3 beta sequences were clustered with GLIPH2 using simulation_depth=1000 and kmer_min_depth=3, and CDR3s shorter than five residues were excluded. TCRdb provides this immuneACCESS table in a form limited to in-frame rearrangements. Some clones are lacking; in checked studies, under half of them reflect an unresolved V gene, and why the rest are absent is not known. That table gives V, J and clone size, and the DNA gave D and trimming. Across this sample there are approximately 11,000 clones, with 65% to 85% seen only once. The ten largest clones add up to approximately 4% of the sample.

Bulk bone marrow was analyzed without sorting T-cell subsets. Immunosequencing of the TCR beta CDR3 regions was performed on bone marrow from around 10 myelodysplastic syndrome patients before and after hypomethylating agent therapy. To track the repertoire longitudinally, every patient provided one baseline bone marrow along with two to three bone marrows taken at different post-treatment timepoints. Whole bone marrow served as the source for genomic DNA extraction, with DNA quality checked using TapeStation, NanoDrop OneC and PicoGreen assays. V is cut by 2 bases and J by 4 bases, and the space between the germline ends is 14 bases. Looking up the germline V gene (reference sequence) yields CDR1 SEHNR and CDR2 FQNEAQ. The CDR3 spans 16 residues, from the cysteine through the phenylalanine. The retained sequence is limited to the CDR3, 48 bases, with the frame set at the first base.

This TCR was sampled from a human donor with myelodysplastic syndrome. The chain was built from TRBV7-9 and TRBJ2-2; the D gene is unclear. Material: bone marrow, obtained before or after starting hypomethylating agent treatment for myelodysplastic syndrome (not recorded which). DNA sequence: TGTGCCAGCAGCTTATGGGCAGATGCGTCCACCGGGGAGCTGTTTTTT. It specifies CASSLWADASTGELFF.